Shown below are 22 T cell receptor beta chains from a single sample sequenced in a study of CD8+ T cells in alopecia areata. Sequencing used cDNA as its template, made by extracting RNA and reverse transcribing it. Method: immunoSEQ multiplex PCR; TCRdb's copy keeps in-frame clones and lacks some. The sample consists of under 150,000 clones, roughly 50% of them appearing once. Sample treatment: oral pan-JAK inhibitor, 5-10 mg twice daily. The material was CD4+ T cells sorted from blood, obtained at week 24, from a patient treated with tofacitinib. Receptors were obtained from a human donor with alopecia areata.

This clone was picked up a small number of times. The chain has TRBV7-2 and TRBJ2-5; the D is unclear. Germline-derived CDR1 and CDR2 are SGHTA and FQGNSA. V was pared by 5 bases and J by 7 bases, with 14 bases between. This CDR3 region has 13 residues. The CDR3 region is CASSQDPRRTQYF. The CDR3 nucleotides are TGTGCCAGCAGCCAGGACCCGCGACGGACCCAGTACTTC.

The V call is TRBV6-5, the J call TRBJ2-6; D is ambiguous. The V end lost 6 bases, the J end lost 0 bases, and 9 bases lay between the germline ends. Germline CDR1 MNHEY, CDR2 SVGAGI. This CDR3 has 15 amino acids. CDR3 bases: TGTGCCAGCAGACCAGTAGACTCTGGGGCCAACGTCCTGACTTTC. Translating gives CASRPVDSGANVLTF.

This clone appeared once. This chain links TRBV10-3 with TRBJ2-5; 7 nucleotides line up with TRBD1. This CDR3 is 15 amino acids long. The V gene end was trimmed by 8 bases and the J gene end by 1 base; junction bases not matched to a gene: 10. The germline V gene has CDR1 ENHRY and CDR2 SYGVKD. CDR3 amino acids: CAIGSRTGSQETQYF. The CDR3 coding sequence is TGTGCCATCGGGTCCAGGACAGGATCCCAAGAGACCCAGTACTTC.

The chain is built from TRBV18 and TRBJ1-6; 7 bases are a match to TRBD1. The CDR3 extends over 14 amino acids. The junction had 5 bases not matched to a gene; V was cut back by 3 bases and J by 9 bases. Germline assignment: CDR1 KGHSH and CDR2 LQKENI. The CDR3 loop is CASSPEGASSPLHF. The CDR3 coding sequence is TGTGCCAGCTCACCGGAGGGGGCAAGTTCACCCCTCCACTTT.

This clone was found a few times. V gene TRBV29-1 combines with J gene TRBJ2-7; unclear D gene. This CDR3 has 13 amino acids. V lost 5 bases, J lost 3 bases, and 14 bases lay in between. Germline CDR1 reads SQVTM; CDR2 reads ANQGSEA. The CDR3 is CSVRTSGHYEQYF. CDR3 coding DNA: TGCAGCGTTAGGACCTCCGGGCACTACGAGCAGTACTTC.

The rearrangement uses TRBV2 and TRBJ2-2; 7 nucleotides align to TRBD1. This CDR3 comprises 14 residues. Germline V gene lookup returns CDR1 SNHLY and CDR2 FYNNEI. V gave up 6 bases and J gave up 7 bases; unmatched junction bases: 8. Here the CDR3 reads CASSANRGIGELFF. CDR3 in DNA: TGTGCCAGCAGCGCAAACAGGGGAATCGGGGAGCTGTTTTTT.

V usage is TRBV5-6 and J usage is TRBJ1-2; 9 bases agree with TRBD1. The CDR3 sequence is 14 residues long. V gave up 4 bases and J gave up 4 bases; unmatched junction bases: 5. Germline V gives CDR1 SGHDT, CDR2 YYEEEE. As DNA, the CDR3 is TGTGCCAGCAGCCTGTGGACAGGGGTCTATGGCTACACCTTC. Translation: CASSLWTGVYGYTF.

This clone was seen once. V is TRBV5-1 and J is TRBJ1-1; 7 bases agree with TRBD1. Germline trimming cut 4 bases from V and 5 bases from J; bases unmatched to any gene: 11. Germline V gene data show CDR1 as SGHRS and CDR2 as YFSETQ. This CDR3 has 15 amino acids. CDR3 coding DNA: TGCGCCAGCAGCGGACAGGTTACCCACCCTACTGAAGCTTTCTTT. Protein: CASSGQVTHPTEAFF. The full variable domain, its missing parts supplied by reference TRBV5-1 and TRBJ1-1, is KAGVTQTPRYLIKTRGQQVTLSCSPISGHRSVSWYQQTPGQGLQFLFEYFSETQRNKGNFPGRFSGRQFSNSRSEMNVSTLELGDSALYLCASSGQVTHPTEAFFGQGTRLTVV.

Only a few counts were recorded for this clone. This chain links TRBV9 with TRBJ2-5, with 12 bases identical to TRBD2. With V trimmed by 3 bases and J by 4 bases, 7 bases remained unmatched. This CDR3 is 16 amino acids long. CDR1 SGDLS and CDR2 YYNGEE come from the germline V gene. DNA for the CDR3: TGTGCCAGCAGCGAGGGACTAGCGGGCGTTCGAGAGACCCAGTACTTC. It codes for CASSEGLAGVRETQYF.

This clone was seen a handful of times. CDR3 in amino acids: CASSEFRDNEQFF. CDR3 bases: TGTGCCAGCAGTGAATTCAGAGACAATGAGCAGTTCTTC. The rearrangement joins TRBV6-1 to TRBJ2-1; D remains ambiguous. Germline loops: CDR1 MNHNS, CDR2 SASEGT. The CDR3 sequence is 13 residues long. Trimming cost V 2 bases and J 5 bases, with 7 bases left between them.

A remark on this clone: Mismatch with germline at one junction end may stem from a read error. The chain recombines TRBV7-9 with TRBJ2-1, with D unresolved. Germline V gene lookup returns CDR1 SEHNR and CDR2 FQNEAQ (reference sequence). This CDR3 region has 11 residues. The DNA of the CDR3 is TGTGCCAGCAGCTCCGACAATGAGCAGTTCTTC. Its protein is CASSSDNEQFF. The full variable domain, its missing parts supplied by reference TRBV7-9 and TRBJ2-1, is DTGVSQNPRHKITKRGQNVTFRCDPISEHNRLYWYRQTLGQGPEFLTYFQNEAQLEKSRLLSDRFSAERPKGSFSTLEIQRTEQGDSAMYLCASSSDNEQFFGPGTRLTVL.

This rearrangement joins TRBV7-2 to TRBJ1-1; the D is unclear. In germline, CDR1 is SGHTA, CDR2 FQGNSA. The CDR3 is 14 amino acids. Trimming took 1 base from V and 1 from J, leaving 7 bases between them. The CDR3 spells CASSLGASNTEAFF. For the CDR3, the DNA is TGTGCCAGCAGCTTAGGTGCCTCGAACACTGAAGCTTTCTTT.

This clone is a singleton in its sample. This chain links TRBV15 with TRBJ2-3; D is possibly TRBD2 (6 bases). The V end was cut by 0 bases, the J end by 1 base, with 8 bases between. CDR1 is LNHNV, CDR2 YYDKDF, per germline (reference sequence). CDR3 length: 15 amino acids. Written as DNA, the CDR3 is TGTGCCACCAGCAGAGATCCTAGCGGCACAGATACGCAGTATTTT. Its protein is CATSRDPSGTDTQYF.

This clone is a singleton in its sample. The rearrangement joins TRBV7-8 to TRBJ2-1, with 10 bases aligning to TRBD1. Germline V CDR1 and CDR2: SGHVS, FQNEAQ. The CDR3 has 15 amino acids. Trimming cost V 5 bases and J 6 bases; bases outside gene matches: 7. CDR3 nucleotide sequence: TGTGCCAGCAGCCCCCGTCGGACAGGGGGCAATGAGCAGTTCTTC. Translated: CASSPRRTGGNEQFF.

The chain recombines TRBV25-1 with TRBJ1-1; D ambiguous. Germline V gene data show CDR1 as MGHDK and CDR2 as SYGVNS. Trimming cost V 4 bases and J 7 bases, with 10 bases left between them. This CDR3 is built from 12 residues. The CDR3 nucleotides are TGTGCCAGCAGTGGACTCGACGATGAAGCTTTCTTT. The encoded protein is CASSGLDDEAFF.

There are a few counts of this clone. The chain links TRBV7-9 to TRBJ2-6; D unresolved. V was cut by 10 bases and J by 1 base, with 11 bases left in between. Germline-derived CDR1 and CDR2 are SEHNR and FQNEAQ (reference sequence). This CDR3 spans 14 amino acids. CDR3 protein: CATSVGSGANVLTF. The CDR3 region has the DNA TGTGCCACCTCCGTGGGGTCTGGGGCCAACGTCCTGACTTTC.

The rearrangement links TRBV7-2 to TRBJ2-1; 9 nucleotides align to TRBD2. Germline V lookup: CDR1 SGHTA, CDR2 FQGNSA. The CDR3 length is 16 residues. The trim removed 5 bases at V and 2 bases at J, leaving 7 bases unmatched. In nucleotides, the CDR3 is TGTGCCAGCAGCGCCAGTAGCGGGGGCGCCTACAATGAGCAGTTCTTC. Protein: CASSASSGGAYNEQFF.

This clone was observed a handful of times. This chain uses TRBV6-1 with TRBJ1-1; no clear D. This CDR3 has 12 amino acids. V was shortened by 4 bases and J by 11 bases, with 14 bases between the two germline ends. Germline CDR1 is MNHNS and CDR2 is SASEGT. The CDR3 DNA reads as TGTGCCAGCAGTGTCGGTGAGGCGGGGGCTTTCTTT. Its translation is CASSVGEAGAFF.

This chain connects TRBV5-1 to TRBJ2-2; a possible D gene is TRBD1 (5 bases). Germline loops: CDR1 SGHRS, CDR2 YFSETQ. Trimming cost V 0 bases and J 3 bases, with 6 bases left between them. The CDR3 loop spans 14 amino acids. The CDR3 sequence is CASSLGQYTGELFF. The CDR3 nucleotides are TGCGCCAGCAGCTTGGGACAGTACACCGGGGAGCTGTTTTTT.

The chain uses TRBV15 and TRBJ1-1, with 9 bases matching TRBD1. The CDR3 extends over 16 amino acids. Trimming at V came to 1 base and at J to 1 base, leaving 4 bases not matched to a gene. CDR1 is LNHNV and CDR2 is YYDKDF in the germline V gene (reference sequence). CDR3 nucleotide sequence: TGTGCCACCAGCAGAGGCAGGGGACAGGGGAACACTGAAGCTTTCTTT. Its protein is CATSRGRGQGNTEAFF.

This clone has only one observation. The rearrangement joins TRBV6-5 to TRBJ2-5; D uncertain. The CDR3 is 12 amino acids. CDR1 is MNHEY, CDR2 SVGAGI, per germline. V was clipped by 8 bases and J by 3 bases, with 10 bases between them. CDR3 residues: CASGERKETQYF. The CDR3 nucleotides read TGTGCCAGCGGAGAGAGAAAAGAGACCCAGTACTTC.

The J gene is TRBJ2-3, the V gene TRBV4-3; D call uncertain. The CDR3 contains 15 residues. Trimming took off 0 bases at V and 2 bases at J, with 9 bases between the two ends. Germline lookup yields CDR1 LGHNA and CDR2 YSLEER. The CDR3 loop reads CASSQDLFYTDTQYF. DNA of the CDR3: TGCGCCAGCAGCCAAGATCTATTTTACACAGATACGCAGTATTTT.